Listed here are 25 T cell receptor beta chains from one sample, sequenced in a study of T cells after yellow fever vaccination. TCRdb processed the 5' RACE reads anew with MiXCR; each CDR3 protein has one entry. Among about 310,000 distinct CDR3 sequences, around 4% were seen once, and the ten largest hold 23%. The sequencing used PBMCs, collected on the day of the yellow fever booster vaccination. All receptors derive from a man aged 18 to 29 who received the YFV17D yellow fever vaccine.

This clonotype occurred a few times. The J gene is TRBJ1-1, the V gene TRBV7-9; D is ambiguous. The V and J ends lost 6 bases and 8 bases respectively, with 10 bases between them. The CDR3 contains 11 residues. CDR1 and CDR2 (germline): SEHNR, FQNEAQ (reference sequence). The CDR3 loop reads CASRFAAEAFF. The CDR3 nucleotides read TGTGCCAGCAGATTCGCAGCGGAAGCTTTCTTT.

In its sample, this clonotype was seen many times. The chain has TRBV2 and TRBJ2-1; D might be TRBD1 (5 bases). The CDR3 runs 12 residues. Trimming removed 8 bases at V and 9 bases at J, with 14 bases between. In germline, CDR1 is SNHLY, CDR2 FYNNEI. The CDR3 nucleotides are TGTGCCAGCGTCGTTCAGGGCGGTGAGCAGTTCTTC. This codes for CASVVQGGEQFF. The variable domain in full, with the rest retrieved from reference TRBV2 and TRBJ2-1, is EPEVTQTPSHQVTQMGQEVILRCVPISNHLYFYWYRQILGQKVEFLVSFYNNEISEKSEIFDDQFSVERPDGSNFTLKIRSTKLEDSAMYFCASVVQGGEQFFGPGTRLTVL.

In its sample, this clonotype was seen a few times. The CDR3 loop is CAISELTRAGTYEQYF. In nucleotides, the CDR3 is TGTGCCATCAGTGAGTTAACGAGGGCCGGGACCTACGAGCAGTACTTC. V usage is TRBV10-3 and J usage is TRBJ2-7; D perhaps matches TRBD2 (5 bases). Trimming pared 1 base from V and 2 bases from J, leaving 15 bases between. This CDR3 comprises 16 residues. In germline, CDR1 is ENHRY, CDR2 SYGVKD.

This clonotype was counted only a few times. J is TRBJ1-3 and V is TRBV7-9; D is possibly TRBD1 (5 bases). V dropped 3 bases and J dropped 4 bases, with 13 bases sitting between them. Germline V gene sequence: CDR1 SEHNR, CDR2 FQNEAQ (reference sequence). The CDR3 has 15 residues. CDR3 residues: CASSLSGTPGNTIYF. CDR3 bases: TGTGCCAGCAGCTTGTCCGGGACCCCAGGAAACACCATATATTTT.

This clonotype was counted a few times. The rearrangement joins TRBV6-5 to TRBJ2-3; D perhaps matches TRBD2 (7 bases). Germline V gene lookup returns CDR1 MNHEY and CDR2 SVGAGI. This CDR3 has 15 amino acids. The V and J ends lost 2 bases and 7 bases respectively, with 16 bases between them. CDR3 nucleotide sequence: TGTGCCAGCAGTTACGCGGGGGCCGGACGGTATACGCAGTATTTT. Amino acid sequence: CASSYAGAGRYTQYF.

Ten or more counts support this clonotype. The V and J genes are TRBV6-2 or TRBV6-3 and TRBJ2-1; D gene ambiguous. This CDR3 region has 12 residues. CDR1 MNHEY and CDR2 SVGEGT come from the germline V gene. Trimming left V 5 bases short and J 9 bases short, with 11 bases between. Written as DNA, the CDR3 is TGTGCCAGCAGTGATCTAGTCCGTGAGCAGTTCTTC. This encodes CASSDLVREQFF.

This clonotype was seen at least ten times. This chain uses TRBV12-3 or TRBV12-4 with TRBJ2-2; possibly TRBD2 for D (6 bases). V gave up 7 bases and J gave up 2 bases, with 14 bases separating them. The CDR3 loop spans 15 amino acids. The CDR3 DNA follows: TGTGCCAGCACCATATGGGGGACTAACACCGGGGAGCTGTTTTTT. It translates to CASTIWGTNTGELFF.

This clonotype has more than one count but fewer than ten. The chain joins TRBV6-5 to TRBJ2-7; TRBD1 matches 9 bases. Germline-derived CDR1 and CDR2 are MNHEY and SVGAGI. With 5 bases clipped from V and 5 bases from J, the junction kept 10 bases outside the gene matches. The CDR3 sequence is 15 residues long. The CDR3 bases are TGTGCCAGCAGTGACCCCCGACAGGGGGACAACGAGCAGTACTTC. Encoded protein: CASSDPRQGDNEQYF.

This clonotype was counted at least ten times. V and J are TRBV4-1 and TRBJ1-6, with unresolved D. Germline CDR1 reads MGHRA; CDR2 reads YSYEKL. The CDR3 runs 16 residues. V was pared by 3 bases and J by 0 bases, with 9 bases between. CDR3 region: CASSHDLSSYNSPLHF. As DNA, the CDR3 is TGCGCCAGCAGCCACGACCTGAGCTCCTATAATTCACCCCTCCACTTT.

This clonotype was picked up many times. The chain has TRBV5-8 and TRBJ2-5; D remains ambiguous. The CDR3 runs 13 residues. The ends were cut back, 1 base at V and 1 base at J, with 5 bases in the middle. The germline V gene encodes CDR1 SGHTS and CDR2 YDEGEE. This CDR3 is CASSLSVQETQYF. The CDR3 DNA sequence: TGTGCCAGCAGCTTGTCAGTCCAAGAGACCCAGTACTTC.

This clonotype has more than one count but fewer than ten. The CDR3, as DNA: TGTGCCAGCGCTTCCCTGGGGGAGATCTACGAGCAGTACTTC. Its translation is CASASLGEIYEQYF. The chain recombines TRBV27 with TRBJ2-7; D is tentatively TRBD1 or TRBD2 (5 bases each). V gave up 8 bases and J gave up 3 bases, with 17 bases separating them. Germline assignment: CDR1 MNHEY and CDR2 SMNVEV (reference sequence). This CDR3 comprises 14 residues.

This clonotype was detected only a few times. CDR3: CASSIYGGSYNEQFF. The DNA of the CDR3 is TGTGCCAGTAGTATTTACGGGGGATCCTACAATGAGCAGTTCTTC. The chain uses TRBV19 and TRBJ2-1; D is perhaps TRBD2 (6 bases). Germline V CDR1 and CDR2: LNHDA, SQIVND (reference sequence). This CDR3 contains 15 residues. Trimming removed 3 bases from V and 1 base from J, with 10 bases in between.

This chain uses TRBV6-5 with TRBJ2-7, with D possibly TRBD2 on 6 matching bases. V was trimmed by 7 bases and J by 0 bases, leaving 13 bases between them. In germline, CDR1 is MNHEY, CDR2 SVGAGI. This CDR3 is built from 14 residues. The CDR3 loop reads CASTAGINSYEQYF. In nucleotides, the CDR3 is TGTGCCAGCACGGCGGGGATAAACTCCTACGAGCAGTACTTC.

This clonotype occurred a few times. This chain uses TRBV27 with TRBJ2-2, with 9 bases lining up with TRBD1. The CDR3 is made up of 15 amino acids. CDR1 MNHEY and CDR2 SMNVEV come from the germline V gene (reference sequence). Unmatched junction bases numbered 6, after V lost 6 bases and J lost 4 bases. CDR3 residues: CASSVYRGPTGELFF. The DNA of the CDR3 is TGTGCCAGCAGCGTTTACAGGGGGCCCACCGGGGAGCTGTTTTTT.

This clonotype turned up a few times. The CDR3 region has the DNA TGCAGTGCTAGCGGGAGCAATCAGCCCCAGCATTTT. Amino acid sequence: CSASGSNQPQHF. V is TRBV20-1 and J is TRBJ1-5; no definite D call. In germline, CDR1 is DFQATT, CDR2 SNEGSKA (reference sequence). Deletions cut 3 bases from V and 1 base from J, with 4 bases between. This CDR3 has 12 residues.

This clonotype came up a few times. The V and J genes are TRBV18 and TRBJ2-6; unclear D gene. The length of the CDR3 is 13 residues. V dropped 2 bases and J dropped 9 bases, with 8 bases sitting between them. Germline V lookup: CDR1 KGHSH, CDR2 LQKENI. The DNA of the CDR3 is TGTGCCAGCTCACCAACAGAGGACAACGTCCTGACTTTC. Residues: CASSPTEDNVLTF.

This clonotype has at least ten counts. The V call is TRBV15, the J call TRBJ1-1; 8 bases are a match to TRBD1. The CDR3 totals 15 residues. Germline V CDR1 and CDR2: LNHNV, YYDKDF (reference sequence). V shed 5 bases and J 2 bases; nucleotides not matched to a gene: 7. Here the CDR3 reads CATSPLTGVNTEAFF. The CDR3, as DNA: TGTGCCACCAGCCCCCTGACAGGGGTCAACACTGAAGCTTTCTTT.

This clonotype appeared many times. DNA of the CDR3: TGTGCCTGGAGTGCTGTGTCGGGAAGGGGCGAGCAGTACTTC. Its protein product is CAWSAVSGRGEQYF. The chain carries TRBV30 and TRBJ2-7, with D perhaps TRBD1 or TRBD2 (5 bases each). V lost 1 base and J lost 6, with 16 bases in between. This CDR3 region has 14 residues. The germline gives CDR1 GTSNPN, CDR2 SVGIG (reference sequence).

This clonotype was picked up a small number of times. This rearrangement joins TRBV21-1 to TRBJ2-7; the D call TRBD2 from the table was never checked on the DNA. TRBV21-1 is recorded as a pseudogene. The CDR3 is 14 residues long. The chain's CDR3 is CASSNRVPYYEQYV. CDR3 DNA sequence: TGTGCCAGCAGCAACAGGGTCCCTTACTACGAGCAGTACGTC.

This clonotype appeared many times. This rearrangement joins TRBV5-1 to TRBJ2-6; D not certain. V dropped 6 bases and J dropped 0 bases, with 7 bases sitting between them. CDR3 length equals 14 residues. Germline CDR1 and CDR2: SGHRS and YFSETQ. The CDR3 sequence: CASNPISGANVLTF. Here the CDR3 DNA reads TGCGCCAGCAACCCGATCTCTGGGGCCAACGTCCTGACTTTC.

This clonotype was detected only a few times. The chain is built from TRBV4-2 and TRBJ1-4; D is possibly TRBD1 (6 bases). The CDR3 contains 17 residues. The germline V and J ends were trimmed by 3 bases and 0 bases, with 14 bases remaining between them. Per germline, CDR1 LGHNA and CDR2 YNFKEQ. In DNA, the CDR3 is TGTGCCAGCAGCCAGGGGGGGGGCACAGCAACTAATGAAAAACTGTTTTTT. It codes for CASSQGGGTATNEKLFF.

CDR3 DNA: TGTGCCAGCAGTTTTTTACCAGAGCAAGAGACCCAGTACTTC. This translates into CASSFLPEQETQYF. The chain joins TRBV12-3 or TRBV12-4 to TRBJ2-5; no definite D call. V lost 3 bases and J lost 2, with 10 bases in between. The CDR3 extends over 14 amino acids.

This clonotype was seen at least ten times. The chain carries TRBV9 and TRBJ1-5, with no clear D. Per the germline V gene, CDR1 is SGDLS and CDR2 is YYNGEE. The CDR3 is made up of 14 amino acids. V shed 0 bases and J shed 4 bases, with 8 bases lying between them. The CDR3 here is CASSVGTTNQPQHF. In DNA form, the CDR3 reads TGTGCCAGCAGCGTAGGAACCACAAATCAGCCCCAGCATTTT.

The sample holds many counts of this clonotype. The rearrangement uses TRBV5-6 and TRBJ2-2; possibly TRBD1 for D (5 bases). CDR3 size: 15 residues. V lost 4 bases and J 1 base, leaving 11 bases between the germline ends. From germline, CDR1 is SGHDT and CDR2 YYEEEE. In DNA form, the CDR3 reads TGTGCCAGCAGCAGATACGGACAGAACACCGGGGAGCTGTTTTTT. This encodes CASSRYGQNTGELFF. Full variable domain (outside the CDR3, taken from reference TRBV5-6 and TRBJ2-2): DAGVTQSPTHLIKTRGQQVTLRCSPKSGHDTVSWYQQALGQGPQFIFQYYEEEERQRGNFPDRFSGHQFPNYSSELNVNALLLGDSALYLCASSRYGQNTGELFFGEGSRLTVL.

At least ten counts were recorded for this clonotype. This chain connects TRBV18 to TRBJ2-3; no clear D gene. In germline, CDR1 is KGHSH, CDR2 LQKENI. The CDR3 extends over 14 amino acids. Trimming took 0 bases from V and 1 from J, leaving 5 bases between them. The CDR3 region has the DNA TGTGCCAGCTCACCACCGGTTGGCACAGATACGCAGTATTTT. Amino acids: CASSPPVGTDTQYF.